The clone carrying this T cell receptor (beta chain) has a count of ten or more. Each recovered donor of Cohort 3 presented with two negative PCRs, clearance, or symptom resolution. This CDR3 has 15 amino acids. The ends were cut back, 2 bases at V and 3 bases at J, with 14 bases in the middle. CDR1 and CDR2 (germline): LNHDA, SQIVND (reference sequence). The data originate from a study of blood T cell repertoires in COVID-19. Background on the study: Samples taken during acute and convalescent COVID-19 were collected in the United States, Italy and Spain. T cells, B-cell-depleted T cells, or PBMCs provided the cDNA or gDNA that served as material.

In the authors' methods: The assay estimated nucleated cells by amplifying reference gene primers. Here immunoSEQ multiplex PCR was the method, and the copy in TCRdb shows in-frame clones only, minus some. From that table come the V and J calls and clone size; the DNA was used to work out D and trimming. The repertoire has about 130,000 clones, around 80% of them found once; the top ten carry more than 5%. V is TRBV19 and J is TRBJ2-7; D possibly corresponds to TRBD2 (6 bases). Sequenced input: PBMCs or T cells enriched from blood (not recorded which). The source is a woman in her fifties or sixties who had recovered from COVID-19. In DNA form, the CDR3 reads TGTGCCAGTAGTATATCGACGGGAGAGGACTACGAGCAGTACTTC. Its protein product is CASSISTGEDYEQYF.